The 20 T cell receptor beta chains presented below share a single source sample, sequenced in a study of blood T cell repertoires in COVID-19. Generated by immunoSEQ multiplex PCR, the TCRdb table keeps only in-frame clones and is missing some. This sample carries around 330,000 clones, about 89% of them seen once, and the ten largest clones take roughly 5.2%. The sample taken for sequencing was PBMCs or T cells enriched from blood (not recorded which). The receptors shown here come from a man aged 60 to 75 who had recovered from COVID-19.

The J gene is TRBJ2-7, the V gene TRBV6-6; 8 bases align to TRBD2. The CDR3 is made up of 14 amino acids. Trimming cost V 6 bases and J 6 bases; bases outside gene matches: 10. Germline V lookup: CDR1 MNHNY, CDR2 SVGAGI (reference sequence). Written as DNA, the CDR3 is TGTGCCAGCAGCCACGGGAGCGGGAGTGGCGAGCAGTACTTC. This translates into CASSHGSGSGEQYF.

CDR3 DNA sequence: TGTGCCAGCAGGGGAAGGGACAGACGATATGGCTACACCTTC. As protein: CASRGRDRRYGYTF. The chain couples TRBV28 to TRBJ1-2, with 7 bases identical to TRBD1. Germline loops: CDR1 MDHEN, CDR2 SYDVKM. The CDR3 loop spans 14 amino acids. V trimming: 6 bases; J trimming: 5 bases; junction bases outside the gene matches: 9.

The chain combines TRBV6-6 with TRBJ1-5; no definite D call. Trimming removed 0 bases from V and 5 bases from J, with 8 bases in between. There are 14 residues in the CDR3. Germline values: CDR1 MNHNY, CDR2 SVGAGI (reference sequence). CDR3 sequence (DNA): TGTGCCAGCAGTTACTCGTTGCCGGATCAGCCCCAGCATTTT. Amino acids: CASSYSLPDQPQHF.

The chain combines TRBV6-5 with TRBJ1-4; TRBD1 aligns across 7 bases. Trimming cost V 6 bases and J 2 bases; bases outside gene matches: 3. Germline loops: CDR1 MNHEY, CDR2 SVGAGI. The CDR3 totals 14 residues. This CDR3 reads CASRSTGTNEKLFF. The DNA of the CDR3 is TGTGCCAGCAGATCGACAGGGACTAATGAAAAACTGTTTTTT.

This chain joins TRBV6-5 and TRBJ2-2; no clear D. Between the trimmed V and J ends, which lost 3 bases and 1 base, there was a span of 6 bases. This CDR3 comprises 14 residues. In germline, CDR1 is MNHEY, CDR2 SVGAGI. CDR3 amino acids: CASSYARNTGELFF. The DNA of the CDR3 is TGTGCCAGCAGTTATGCGCGGAACACCGGGGAGCTGTTTTTT.

This rearrangement joins TRBV11-3 to TRBJ2-7; 7 nucleotides line up with TRBD2. Germline V CDR1 and CDR2: SGHNT, YENEEA. V was clipped by 5 bases and J by 4 bases; unmatched bases: 17. The CDR3 extends over 17 amino acids. The CDR3 region is CASSLPGPAAGVYEQYF. For the CDR3, the DNA is TGTGCCAGCAGCCTACCTGGTCCCGCGGCGGGAGTATACGAGCAGTACTTC.

This chain connects TRBV27 to TRBJ1-1, with D uncertain. The germline V gene encodes CDR1 MNHEY and CDR2 SMNVEV (reference sequence). The CDR3 totals 14 residues. The V end was cut by 2 bases, the J end by 1 base, with 8 bases between. The CDR3 spells CASSLTYSNTEAFF. CDR3 bases: TGTGCCAGCAGTTTAACTTACTCGAACACTGAAGCTTTCTTT.

This chain uses TRBV19 with TRBJ2-2, with D possibly TRBD1 on 6 matching bases. CDR1 is LNHDA and CDR2 is SQIVND in the germline V gene (reference sequence). The CDR3 spans 15 residues. V was trimmed by 5 bases and J by 3 bases, leaving 13 bases between them. For the CDR3, the DNA is TGTGCCAGTAGTCCGAGAGGACAGTACACCGGGGAGCTGTTTTTT. It translates to CASSPRGQYTGELFF.

The chain links TRBV28 to TRBJ1-1; 9 nucleotides match TRBD1. Germline lookup yields CDR1 MDHEN and CDR2 SYDVKM. Germline trimming cut 4 bases from V and 8 bases from J; bases unmatched to any gene: 11. The length of the CDR3 is 15 residues. The CDR3: CASSSHGQGPREAFF. In DNA form, the CDR3 reads TGTGCCAGCAGTTCCCATGGACAGGGGCCACGAGAAGCTTTCTTT. The whole variable domain, remainder taken from reference TRBV28 and TRBJ1-1, is DVKVTQSSRYLVKRTGEKVFLECVQDMDHENMFWYRQDPGLGLRLIYFSYDVKMKEKGDIPEGYSVSREKKERFSLILESASTNQTSMYLCASSSHGQGPREAFFGQGTRLTVV.

The CDR3 loop reads CASSLPRGGETQYF. The CDR3 DNA sequence: TGTGCCAGCAGCTTACCGCGGGGGGGGGAGACCCAGTACTTC. The chain links TRBV7-9 to TRBJ2-5; 9 bases match TRBD2. The length of the CDR3 is 14 residues. CDR1 is SEHNR and CDR2 is FQNEAQ in the germline V gene (reference sequence). V shed 2 bases, J shed 5 bases, and the junction held 3 bases outside the gene matches.

The V call is TRBV27, the J call TRBJ1-1; 8 positions agree with TRBD1. CDR3 length: 17 residues. The J segment lost 4 bases and the V segment lost 6 bases, leaving 16 bases of the junction unmatched. CDR1 and CDR2 (germline): MNHEY, SMNVEV (reference sequence). CDR3 DNA sequence: TGTGCCAGCAGATGGACAGGGTTAAAAGCAGGGGGCACTGAAGCTTTCTTT. Residues: CASRWTGLKAGGTEAFF.

V and J are TRBV16 and TRBJ2-2; no firm D call. V was trimmed by 1 base and J by 1 base, leaving 7 bases between them. The CDR3 loop spans 15 amino acids. The germline CDR1 and CDR2 sequences are KGHSY and FQNENV. Here the CDR3 reads CASSQFQRNTGELFF. DNA of the CDR3: TGTGCCAGCAGCCAATTTCAGCGGAACACCGGGGAGCTGTTTTTT.

The chain couples TRBV7-2 to TRBJ2-1; TRBD1 agrees at 11 bases. The length of the CDR3 is 16 residues. The J segment lost 3 bases and the V segment lost 1 base, leaving 2 bases of the junction unmatched. In germline, CDR1 is SGHTA, CDR2 FQGNSA. The CDR3 sequence is CASSLGGTGGYNEQFF. DNA of the CDR3: TGTGCCAGCAGCTTAGGTGGGACAGGGGGCTACAATGAGCAGTTCTTC.

The CDR3 DNA sequence: TGCGCCAGCAGCTTGGAGGGGTCTGGACAGCCCCAGCATTTT. Amino acids: CASSLEGSGQPQHF. This chain joins TRBV5-1 and TRBJ1-5; perhaps TRBD1 as D (5 bases). The ends were cut back, 0 bases at V and 7 bases at J, with 11 bases in the middle. There are 14 residues in the CDR3. The germline CDR1 and CDR2 sequences are SGHRS and YFSETQ.

The chain has TRBV5-4 and TRBJ2-7, with 9 bases fitting TRBD2. The junction had 6 bases not matched to a gene; V was cut back by 2 bases and J by 3 bases. Germline CDR1 reads SGHNT; CDR2 reads YYREEE (reference sequence). The CDR3 has 15 amino acids. Here the CDR3 reads CASSFMTSGSYEQYF. The CDR3, as DNA: TGTGCCAGCAGCTTCATGACTAGCGGAAGCTACGAGCAGTACTTC. Together with reference TRBV5-4 and TRBJ2-7, the CDR3 gives the full variable domain: ETGVTQSPTHLIKTRGQQVTLRCSSQSGHNTVSWYQQALGQGPQFIFQYYREEENGRGNFPPRFSGLQFPNYSSELNVNALELDDSALYLCASSFMTSGSYEQYFGPGTRLTVT.

This rearrangement joins TRBV2 to TRBJ1-4; 9 bases line up with TRBD1. V dropped 6 bases and J dropped 5; count of bases not matched to a gene: 1. This CDR3 has 13 amino acids. Germline CDR1 SNHLY, CDR2 FYNNEI. CDR3 DNA: TGTGCCAGCAGCGGACAGGGGAATGAAAAACTGTTTTTT. It is translated as CASSGQGNEKLFF.

The V gene is TRBV28, the J gene TRBJ2-4, with TRBD1 matching over 8 bases. Germline values: CDR1 MDHEN, CDR2 SYDVKM. The CDR3 consists of 19 residues. V shed 3 bases and J 1 base; nucleotides not matched to a gene: 14. The CDR3 region is CASSFFLGQGNEAKNIQYF. The DNA of the CDR3 is TGTGCCAGCAGTTTTTTTTTAGGACAGGGAAATGAGGCCAAAAACATTCAGTACTTC.

The chain joins TRBV18 to TRBJ1-4; no clear D. Germline V gene sequence: CDR1 KGHSH, CDR2 LQKENI. The V end was cut by 4 bases, the J end by 6 bases, with 12 bases between. This CDR3 is 14 amino acids long. The CDR3 spells CASSQDKVDEKLFF. CDR3 nucleotide sequence: TGTGCCAGCTCACAAGACAAGGTAGATGAAAAACTGTTTTTT. The variable domain in full, with the rest retrieved from reference TRBV18 and TRBJ1-4, is NAGVMQNPRHLVRRRGQEARLRCSPMKGHSHVYWYRQLPEEGLKFMVYLQKENIIDESGMPKERFSAEFPKEGPSILRIQQVVRGDSAAYFCASSQDKVDEKLFFGSGTQLSVL.

The chain employs TRBV24-1 and TRBJ2-3; D possibly corresponds to TRBD1 (6 bases). The CDR3 loop spans 14 amino acids. V lost 3 bases and J lost 5, with 11 bases in between. Germline lookup yields CDR1 KGHDR and CDR2 SFDVKD. CDR3 DNA: TGTGCCACCAGTGATAGTCCAGGGGTAGATACGCAGTATTTT. Amino acid sequence: CATSDSPGVDTQYF.

The chain combines TRBV5-4 with TRBJ2-3, with 12 positions matching TRBD2. From germline, CDR1 is SGHNT and CDR2 YYREEE (reference sequence). The CDR3 sequence is 15 residues long. The V gene end was trimmed by 4 bases and the J gene end by 4 bases; junction bases not matched to a gene: 4. CDR3 nucleotides: TGTGCCAGCAGCGCAGGACTAGCGGGACCAGATACGCAGTATTTT. Its protein is CASSAGLAGPDTQYF.